Listed here are 3 T cell receptor beta chains from one sample, sequenced in a study of tumor and adjacent non-tumor tissue in lung cancer. This sample's RNA came from whole unsorted tissue. The library came from three nested PCR rounds adapted from ARM-PCR protocols. TCRdb called the multiplex PCR reads again in MiXCR, with one record for every CDR3 protein. The table shows approximately 110,000 distinct CDR3 sequences, with about 75% occurring only once. What was sequenced was lung tumor tissue. The receptors derive from a woman aged 60 to 75 with non-small cell lung cancer.

Notes on this clonotype: A read error may explain this, as a much larger clone is one base away. This CDR3 is missing its conserved last phenylalanine or tryptophan, likely due to a read error. This rearrangement joins TRBV5-6 to TRBJ1-1; D is undetermined. CDR1 is SGHDT, CDR2 YYEEEE, per germline. The CDR3 runs to 11 residues. V lost 0 bases, J lost 6 bases, and 3 bases lay in between. CDR3 in DNA: TGTGCCAGCAGCTTGGGGGCTGAAGCTTTCTAT. This codes for CASSLGAEAFY.

This clonotype was seen a few times. The CDR3 does not close with the conserved phenylalanine or tryptophan, likely indicating a read error. The V gene is TRBV5-4, the J gene TRBJ2-7; 10 nucleotides align to TRBD2. CDR1 and CDR2 from the germline V gene are SGHNT and YYREEE (reference sequence). This CDR3 is 15 amino acids long. The V segment lost 4 bases and the J segment 5 bases; nucleotides outside the gene matches: 9. CDR3 coding DNA: TGTGCCAGCAGCGCTCCGGGACTAGCGCTAGACGAGCAGTACTTA. This encodes CASSAPGLALDEQYL.

A remark on this clonotype: This could be a read error, since a much larger clone is one nucleotide away. CDR3 sequence reads: CAISTFGRGINFGANVLTF. In DNA form, the CDR3 reads TGTGCCATCTCGACTTTTGGACGAGGGATAAACTTTGGGGCCAACGTCCTGACTTTC. The J gene is TRBJ2-6, the V gene TRBV6-1, with D perhaps matching TRBD2 (5 bases). The V end was cut by 10 bases, the J end by 3 bases, with 28 bases between. The length of the CDR3 is 19 residues. CDR1 is MNHNS and CDR2 is SASEGT in the germline V gene.